Presented here are 17 T cell receptor beta chains from one specimen sequenced in a study of T cells in women clearing cervical HPV infection. Some clones are missing from TCRdb's copy, which holds only in-frame ones; the method was immunoSEQ multiplex PCR. Found here are about 32,000 clones; the top ten clones hold more than 3.5%. Material for sequencing was blood buffy coat. The receptor set was obtained from a woman aged 18 to 69 with a cervical HPV16 infection that either progressed to CIN3+ or cleared (not recorded which).

With respect to this clone: The read finishes 3 residues shy of the CDR3 end, and the germline J gene is used to complete it. The J gene is TRBJ2-2, the V gene TRBV20-1; 7 bases align to TRBD1. Germline trimming cut 2 bases from V and 3 bases from J; bases unmatched to any gene: 6. The CDR3 has 15 amino acids. Germline V gives CDR1 DFQATT, CDR2 SNEGSKA (reference sequence). The CDR3 sequence is CSARPQGKDTGELFF. Incomplete CDR3 DNA: TGCAGTGCTAGACCACAGGGGAAGGACACCGGGGAG.

Notes on this clone: Coverage ceases 3 residues before the CDR3 finishes, and the germline J gene fills in the end. The chain combines TRBV5-1 with TRBJ2-2; the match to TRBD1 covers 9 bases. Germline V gene sequence: CDR1 SGHRS, CDR2 YFSETQ. This CDR3 has 18 amino acids. CDR3 residues: CASSFRRERDRVNEKLFF. CDR3 DNA, as far as it was read: TGCGCCAGCAGCTTCAGGAGGGAGAGGGACAGGGTTAATGAAAAG.

As regards this clone: Read coverage stops 3 residues before the CDR3 terminus; the germline J gene supplies the remainder. V gene TRBV30 combines with J gene TRBJ1-5; 7 bases line up with TRBD1. The CDR3 is made up of 14 amino acids. In germline, CDR1 is GTSNPN, CDR2 SVGIG (reference sequence). V dropped 3 bases and J dropped 3; count of bases not matched to a gene: 5. This CDR3 reads CAWSRTGVNQPQHF. The covered CDR3 bases are TGTGCCTGGAGCCGGACAGGAGTCAATCAGCCC.

This CDR3 reads CSAAQRQSYEKLFF. CDR3 DNA (partial): TGCAGTGCTGCCCAGAGGCAGTCTTATGAAAAG. The rearrangement uses TRBV20-1 and TRBJ2-2; D unresolved. The read stops 3 residues short of the end of the CDR3; the missing end is completed from the germline J gene. The germline gives CDR1 DFQATT, CDR2 SNEGSKA (reference sequence). The CDR3 extends over 14 amino acids.

Remarks on this clone: The read terminates 3 residues ahead of where the CDR3 ends, so the germline J gene completes it. The gene calls are TRBV18 and TRBJ2-1, with 10 bases fitting TRBD2. Germline loops: CDR1 KGHSH, CDR2 LQKENI. The CDR3 has 18 residues. V lost 0 bases and J lost 8; bases outside the gene matches: 13. The CDR3 loop reads CASSPPKGSGRAGDEQFF. The CDR3 DNA, read in part, is TGTGCCAGCTCACCACCAAAGGGGAGCGGGAGGGCTGGCGATGAG.

With respect to this clone: The CDR3 extends 3 residues past the end of the read, so its final part is completed from the germline J gene. The rearrangement links TRBV5-1 to TRBJ2-2; either TRBD1 or TRBD2 may supply D (5 bases each). The CDR3 length is 16 residues. V shed 0 bases and J shed 4 bases, with 13 bases lying between them. Germline lookup yields CDR1 SGHRS and CDR2 YFSETQ. CDR3 bases read: TGCGCCAGCAGCTTGGTAGAGGGGTATAGCACCGGGGAG. It translates to CASSLVEGYSTGE. Given in full, the CDR3 is CASSLVEGYSTGELFF.

This clone is deemed large by its frequency. The read falls 3 residues short of the CDR3 end, and the missing part is taken from the germline J gene. The V and J genes are TRBV20-1 and TRBJ2-7, with D possibly TRBD1 on 6 matching bases. Germline lookup yields CDR1 DFQATT and CDR2 SNEGSKA (reference sequence). The CDR3 sequence is 14 residues long. The V and J ends lost 6 bases and 5 bases respectively, with 20 bases between them. CDR3: CSALPAAQGDEQYF. The covered CDR3 bases are TGCAGTGCCTTACCGGCAGCACAGGGAGACGAG.

About this clone itself: The CDR3 end falls 3 residues outside the read, so it is completed with the germline J gene. The same CDR3 also results from other DNA sequences found in this sample. V gene TRBV11-2 combines with J gene TRBJ1-5; D gene ambiguous. V was shortened by 5 bases and J by 1 base, with 9 bases between the two germline ends. CDR1 and CDR2 from the germline V gene are SGHAT and FQNNGV. The CDR3 spans 14 residues. Incomplete CDR3 DNA: TGTGCCAGCAGCCCCCGGGGAAGCAATCAGCCC. It is translated as CASSPRGSNQP. The CDR3 as a whole reads CASSPRGSNQPQHF.

About this clone: Coverage ceases 3 residues before the CDR3 finishes, and the germline J gene fills in the end. The chain recombines TRBV19 with TRBJ2-4; 8 bases align to TRBD1. The germline gives CDR1 LNHDA, CDR2 SQIVND (reference sequence). The CDR3 contains 16 residues. The CDR3 is CASSIEATGTGYGQYF. CDR3 DNA, as far as it was read: TGTGCCAGTAGTATAGAGGCCACCGGGACAGGTTATGGT.

As regards this clone: The read comes to an end 3 residues before the CDR3 does, leaving the germline J gene to fill in the end. The chain links TRBV6-2 or TRBV6-3 to TRBJ1-2; maybe TRBD1 (6 bases). Germline CDR1 MNHEY, CDR2 SVGEGT. Trimming left V 7 bases short and J 4 bases short, with 19 bases between. This CDR3 is 15 amino acids long. CDR3 sequence reads: CASIRSTGELYGYTF. The sequenced part of the CDR3 DNA is TGTGCCAGCATCCGATCGACAGGAGAACTCTATGGC.

With regard to this clone: Mismatch with germline at one junction end may stem from a read error. The CDR3 end is not reached by the read, which stops 3 residues before it; the germline J gene fills it in. The chain joins TRBV11-2 to TRBJ2-3, with 7 bases matching TRBD2. The CDR3 spans 15 residues. In germline, CDR1 is SGHAT, CDR2 FQNNGV. The sequenced CDR3 bases are TGTGCCAGCAGCTTATTGTCAACTAGCGCAGAGACG. Amino acids: CASSLLSTSAET. The CDR3 in its entirety is CASSLLSTSAETQYF.

Remarks on this clone: Sequencing ends 3 residues short of the CDR3 end; the germline J gene provides the rest. The chain combines TRBV6-2 or TRBV6-3 with TRBJ2-5; 7 bases match TRBD1. Losses at the gene ends were 2 bases for V and 1 base for J; bases not matched to a gene: 4. The CDR3 runs to 15 residues. The V gene's germline CDR1 is MNHEY and CDR2 SVGEGT. CDR3 bases read: TGTGCCAGCAGTTACGCAGGGGGTTCCCAAGAGACC. It encodes CASSYAGGSQET. The CDR3, in full, reads CASSYAGGSQETQYF.

The CDR3 DNA, read in part, is TGTGCCTGGAGTGTGAGGGGGCGCAATCAGCCG. Translated, it gives CAWSVRGRNQP. The CDR3 in full is CAWSVRGRNQPQYF. The chain is built from TRBV30 and TRBJ2-3; 7 bases are a match to TRBD1. Sequencing ends 3 residues short of the CDR3 end; the germline J gene provides the rest. Germline V lookup: CDR1 GTSNPN, CDR2 SVGIG (reference sequence). The CDR3 is 14 residues long.

On this clone itself: The read gets to within 3 residues of the CDR3 end, and the germline J gene fills in the rest. The chain recombines TRBV7-2 with TRBJ2-5; the match to TRBD1 covers 7 bases. V shed 5 bases and J 2 bases; nucleotides not matched to a gene: 8. Germline-derived CDR1 and CDR2 are SGHTA and FQGNSA. The CDR3 extends over 15 amino acids. This chain's CDR3 is CASSPGDSYQETQYF. The CDR3 DNA, read in part, is TGTGCCAGCAGCCCCGGGGACAGCTATCAAGAGACC.

With respect to this clone: Mismatch with germline at one junction end may stem from a read error. The CDR3 extends 3 residues past the end of the read, so its final part is completed from the germline J gene. The chain recombines TRBV4-2 with TRBJ1-6, with D maybe TRBD1 (6 bases). Germline V lookup: CDR1 LGHNA, CDR2 YNFKEQ. This CDR3 is 15 amino acids long. CDR3 sequence: CASSHGTGWDMALHF. The CDR3 bases that were read are TGCGCCAGCAGCCACGGCACAGGGTGGGATATGGCC.

Concerning this clone: The read comes to an end 3 residues before the CDR3 does, leaving the germline J gene to fill in the end. J is TRBJ2-2 and V is TRBV5-1; possible D gene TRBD1, 5 bases. Germline-derived CDR1 and CDR2 are SGHRS and YFSETQ. V was trimmed by 5 bases and J by 4 bases, leaving 12 bases between them. This CDR3 has 14 residues. CDR3 in amino acids: CASSSGQSTGELFF. The covered CDR3 bases are TGCGCCAGCAGTTCCGGACAAAGCACCGGGGAG.

A note on this clone: Read coverage stops 3 residues before the CDR3 terminus; the germline J gene supplies the remainder. Distinct nucleotide sequences in the sample also encode this CDR3. The chain carries TRBV20-1 and TRBJ1-3; the match to TRBD1 covers 10 bases. Losses at the gene ends were 5 bases for V and 4 bases for J; bases not matched to a gene: 11. The CDR3 covers 16 residues. Germline V gives CDR1 DFQATT, CDR2 SNEGSKA (reference sequence). The CDR3 sequence: CSAGTGALVGGNTIYF. CDR3 DNA (partial): TGCAGTGCTGGGACAGGGGCTCTGGTGGGAGGAAACACC.